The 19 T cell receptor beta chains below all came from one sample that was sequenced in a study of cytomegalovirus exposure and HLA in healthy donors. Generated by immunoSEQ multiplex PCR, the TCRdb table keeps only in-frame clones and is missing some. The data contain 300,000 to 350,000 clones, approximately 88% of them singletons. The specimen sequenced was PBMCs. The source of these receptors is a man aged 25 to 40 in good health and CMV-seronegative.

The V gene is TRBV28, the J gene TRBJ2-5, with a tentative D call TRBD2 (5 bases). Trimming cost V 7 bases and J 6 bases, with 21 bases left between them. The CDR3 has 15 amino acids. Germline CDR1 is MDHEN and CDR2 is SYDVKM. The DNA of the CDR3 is TGTGCCAGCACCCTCTCCCGGGGTATCAAAAAGACCCAGTACTTC. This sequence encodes CASTLSRGIKKTQYF.

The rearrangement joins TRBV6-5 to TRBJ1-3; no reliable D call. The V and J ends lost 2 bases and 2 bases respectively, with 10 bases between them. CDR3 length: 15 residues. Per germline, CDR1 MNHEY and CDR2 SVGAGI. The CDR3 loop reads CASSYDTGAGNTIYF. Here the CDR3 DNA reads TGTGCCAGCAGTTACGATACCGGGGCTGGAAACACCATATATTTT.

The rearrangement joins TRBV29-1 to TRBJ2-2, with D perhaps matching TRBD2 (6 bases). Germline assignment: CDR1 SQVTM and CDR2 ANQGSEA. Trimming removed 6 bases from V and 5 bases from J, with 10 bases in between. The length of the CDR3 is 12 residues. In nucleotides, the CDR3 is TGCAGCGTCACGGGGGTGACCGGGGAGCTGTTTTTT. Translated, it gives CSVTGVTGELFF.

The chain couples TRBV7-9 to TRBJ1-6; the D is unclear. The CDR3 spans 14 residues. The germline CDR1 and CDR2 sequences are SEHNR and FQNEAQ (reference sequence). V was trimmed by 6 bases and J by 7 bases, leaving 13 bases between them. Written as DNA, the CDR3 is TGTGCCAGCAGACGCGGGGAGAGAAATTCACCCCTCCACTTT. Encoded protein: CASRRGERNSPLHF.

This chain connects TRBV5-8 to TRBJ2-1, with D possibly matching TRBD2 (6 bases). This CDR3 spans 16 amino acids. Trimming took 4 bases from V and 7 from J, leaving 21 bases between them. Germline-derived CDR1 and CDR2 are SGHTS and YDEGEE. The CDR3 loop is CASSLGRGLGINEQFF. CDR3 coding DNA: TGTGCCAGCAGCCTAGGGCGGGGTTTAGGCATAAATGAGCAGTTCTTC.

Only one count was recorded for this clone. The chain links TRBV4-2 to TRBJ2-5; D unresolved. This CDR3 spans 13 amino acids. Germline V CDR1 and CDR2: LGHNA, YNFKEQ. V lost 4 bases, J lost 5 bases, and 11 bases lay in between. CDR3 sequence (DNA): TGTGCCAGCAGCCCGGATCTAGGTGAGACCCAGTACTTC. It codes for CASSPDLGETQYF.

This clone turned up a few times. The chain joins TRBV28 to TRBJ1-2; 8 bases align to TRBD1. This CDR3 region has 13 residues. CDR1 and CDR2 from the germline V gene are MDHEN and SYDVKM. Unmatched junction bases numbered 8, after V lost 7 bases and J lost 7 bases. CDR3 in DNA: TGTGCCAGCACCGTCCAGGGGGCCGCTGGCTACACCTTC. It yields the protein CASTVQGAAGYTF.

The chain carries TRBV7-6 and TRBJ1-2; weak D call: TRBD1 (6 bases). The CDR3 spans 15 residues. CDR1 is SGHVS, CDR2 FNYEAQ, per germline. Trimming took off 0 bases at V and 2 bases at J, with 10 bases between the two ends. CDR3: CASSLANRVNYGYTF. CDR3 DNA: TGTGCCAGCAGCTTAGCGAACAGGGTGAACTATGGCTACACCTTC. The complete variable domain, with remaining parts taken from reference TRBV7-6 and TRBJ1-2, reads GAGVSQSPRYKVTKRGQDVALRCDPISGHVSLYWYRQALGQGPEFLTYFNYEAQQDKSGLPNDRFSAERPEGSISTLTIQRTEQRDSAMYRCASSLANRVNYGYTFGSGTRLTVV.

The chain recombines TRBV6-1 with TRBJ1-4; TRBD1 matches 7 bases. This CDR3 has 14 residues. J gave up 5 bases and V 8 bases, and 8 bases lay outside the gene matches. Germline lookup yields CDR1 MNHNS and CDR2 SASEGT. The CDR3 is CASSSGTENEKLFF. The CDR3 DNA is TGTGCCAGCTCCTCCGGGACAGAGAATGAAAAACTGTTTTTT.

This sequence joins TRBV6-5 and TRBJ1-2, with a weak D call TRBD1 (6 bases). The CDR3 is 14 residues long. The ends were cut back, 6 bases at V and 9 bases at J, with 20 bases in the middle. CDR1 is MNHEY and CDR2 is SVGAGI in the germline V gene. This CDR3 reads CASRLDWTENRYTF. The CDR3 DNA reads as TGTGCCAGCAGGCTCGATTGGACAGAGAATCGCTACACCTTC.

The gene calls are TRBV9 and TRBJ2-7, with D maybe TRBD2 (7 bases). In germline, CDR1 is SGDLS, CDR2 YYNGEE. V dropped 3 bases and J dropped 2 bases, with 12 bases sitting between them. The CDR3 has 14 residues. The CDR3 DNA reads TGTGCCAGCAGCGAGAGGGGGGGAGCCTACGAGCAGTACTTC. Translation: CASSERGGAYEQYF.

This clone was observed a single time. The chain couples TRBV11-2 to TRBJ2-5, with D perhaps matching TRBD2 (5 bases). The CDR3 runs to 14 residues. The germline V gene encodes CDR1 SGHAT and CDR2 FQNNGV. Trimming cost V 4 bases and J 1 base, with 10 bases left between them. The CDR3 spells CASSSPGTQETQYF. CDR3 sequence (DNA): TGTGCCAGCAGCTCCCCGGGAACCCAAGAGACCCAGTACTTC.

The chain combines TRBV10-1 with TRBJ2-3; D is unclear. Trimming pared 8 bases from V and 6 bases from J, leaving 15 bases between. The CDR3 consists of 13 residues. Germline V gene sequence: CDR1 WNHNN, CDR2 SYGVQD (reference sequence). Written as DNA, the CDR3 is TGCGCCAGCTCAGGATCGGTTTCTGATACGCAGTATTTT. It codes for CASSGSVSDTQYF.

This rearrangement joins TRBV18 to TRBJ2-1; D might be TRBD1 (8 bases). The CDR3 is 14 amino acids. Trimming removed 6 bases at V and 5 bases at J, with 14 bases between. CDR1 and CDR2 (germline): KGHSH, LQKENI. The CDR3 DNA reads TGTGCCAGCTCGACACAGGGGGGGAACAATGAGCAGTTCTTC. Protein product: CASSTQGGNNEQFF.

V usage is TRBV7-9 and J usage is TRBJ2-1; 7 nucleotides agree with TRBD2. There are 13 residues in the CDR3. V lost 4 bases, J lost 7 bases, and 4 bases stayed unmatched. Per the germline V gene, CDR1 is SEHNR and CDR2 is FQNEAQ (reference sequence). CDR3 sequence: CASSSSGRNEQFF. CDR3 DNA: TGTGCCAGCAGCTCTAGCGGTCGGAATGAGCAGTTCTTC.

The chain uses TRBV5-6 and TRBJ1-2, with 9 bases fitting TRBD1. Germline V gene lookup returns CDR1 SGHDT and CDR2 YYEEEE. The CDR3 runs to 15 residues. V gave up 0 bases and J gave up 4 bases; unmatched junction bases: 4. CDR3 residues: CASSLGTGDIYGYTF. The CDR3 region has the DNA TGTGCCAGCAGCTTGGGGACAGGGGATATCTATGGCTACACCTTC.

Here the CDR3 reads CASSLNQPQHF. The CDR3 DNA reads TGCGCCAGCAGCCTAAATCAGCCCCAGCATTTT. V is TRBV10-1 and J is TRBJ1-5; unclear D gene. In germline, CDR1 is WNHNN, CDR2 SYGVQD (reference sequence). This CDR3 is built from 11 residues. With 6 bases removed from V and 4 bases from J, the gap between germline ends came to 4 bases.

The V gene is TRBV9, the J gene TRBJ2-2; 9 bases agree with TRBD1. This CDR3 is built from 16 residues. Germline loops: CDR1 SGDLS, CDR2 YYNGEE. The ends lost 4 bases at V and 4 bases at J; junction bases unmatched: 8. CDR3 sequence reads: CASSSWGTGTTGELFF. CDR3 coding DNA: TGTGCCAGCAGCTCCTGGGGGACAGGGACCACCGGGGAGCTGTTTTTT.

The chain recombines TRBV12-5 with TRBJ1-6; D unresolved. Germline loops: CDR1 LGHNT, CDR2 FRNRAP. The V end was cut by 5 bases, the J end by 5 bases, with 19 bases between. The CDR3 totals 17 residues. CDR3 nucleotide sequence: TGTGCTAGTGGTCTCACAGCGGGGTATCGAGATAATTCACCCCTCCACTTT. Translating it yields CASGLTAGYRDNSPLHF.